A single sample gave rise to the 14 T cell receptor beta chains below, sequenced in a study of response to subunit inactivated influenza vaccine. From the RT-PCR reads, TCRdb called clonotypes with MiXCR, one entry per CDR3 protein. The table shows hundreds of thousands of distinct CDR3 sequences, with 12% occurring only once. Material: PBMCs from blood, obtained on the day of vaccination. The receptors stem from a middle-aged man who received an inactivated influenza vaccine.

The rearrangement joins TRBV20-1 to TRBJ2-1; no clear D. Between the trimmed V and J ends, which lost 8 bases and 1 base, there was a span of 12 bases. Germline-derived CDR1 and CDR2 are DFQATT and SNEGSKA (reference sequence). The CDR3 covers 13 residues. The CDR3 nucleotides read TGCAGTCCCCTCGCCCCTTCCTACAATGAGCAGTTCTTC. It specifies CSPLAPSYNEQFF.

This clonotype was detected a few times. This chain links TRBV5-1 with TRBJ2-1; tentatively, D is TRBD1 or TRBD2 (5 bases each). The V and J ends lost 2 bases and 7 bases respectively, with 16 bases between them. The CDR3 spans 15 residues. CDR1 and CDR2 (germline): SGHRS, YFSETQ. The CDR3 sequence: CASSLEGSTGNEQFF. The CDR3 region has the DNA TGCGCCAGCAGCTTAGAGGGGAGCACGGGGAATGAGCAGTTCTTC. The complete variable domain, with remaining parts taken from reference TRBV5-1 and TRBJ2-1, reads KAGVTQTPRYLIKTRGQQVTLSCSPISGHRSVSWYQQTPGQGLQFLFEYFSETQRNKGNFPGRFSGRQFSNSRSEMNVSTLELGDSALYLCASSLEGSTGNEQFFGPGTRLTVL.

The V gene is TRBV4-3, the J gene TRBJ2-1; 7 positions agree with TRBD1. CDR1 and CDR2 from the germline V gene are LGHNA and YSLEER. V shed 0 bases, J shed 4 bases, and the junction held 3 bases outside the gene matches. The CDR3 consists of 15 residues. CDR3 amino acids: CASSQEADRYNEQFF. DNA of the CDR3: TGCGCCAGCAGCCAAGAAGCGGACAGGTACAATGAGCAGTTCTTC.

The chain is built from TRBV5-1 and TRBJ1-6, with 11 positions matching TRBD1. CDR1 and CDR2 (germline): SGHRS, YFSETQ. This CDR3 comprises 13 residues. V dropped 5 bases and J dropped 14; count of bases not matched to a gene: 6. The CDR3 nucleotides are TGCGCCAGCAGGGGACAGGGGGTAATGGCCCTCCACTTT. This codes for CASRGQGVMALHF. The full variable domain, with the rest looked up from reference TRBV5-1 and TRBJ1-6, is KAGVTQTPRYLIKTRGQQVTLSCSPISGHRSVSWYQQTPGQGLQFLFEYFSETQRNKGNFPGRFSGRQFSNSRSEMNVSTLELGDSALYLCASRGQGVMALHFGNGTRLTVT.

The sample holds a few counts of this clonotype. The chain couples TRBV24-1 to TRBJ2-1; 8 positions match TRBD2. The CDR3 is 19 amino acids. V lost 0 bases, J lost 7 bases, and 16 bases stayed unmatched. CDR1 is KGHDR, CDR2 SFDVKD, per germline. CDR3 DNA: TGTGCCACCAGTGATTTGGTTGGAGGGATTAGCGGGATACGGAATGAGCAGTTCTTC. It specifies CATSDLVGGISGIRNEQFF.

This clonotype came up many times. V and J are TRBV12-3 or TRBV12-4 and TRBJ2-7; 8 bases fit TRBD2. The trim removed 2 bases at V and 6 bases at J, leaving 6 bases unmatched. The CDR3 consists of 14 residues. CDR3 DNA: TGTGCCAGCAGTTTAAGTGCGGGAGGTGGCGAGCAGTACTTC. This encodes CASSLSAGGGEQYF.

This chain links TRBV24-1 with TRBJ2-1, with 13 bases lining up with TRBD2. The V gene's germline CDR1 is KGHDR and CDR2 SFDVKD. V dropped 0 bases and J dropped 9; count of bases not matched to a gene: 4. The CDR3 has 16 residues. The CDR3 loop is CATSDLGTSGKGEQFF. CDR3 in DNA: TGTGCCACCAGTGATTTGGGGACTAGCGGGAAAGGTGAGCAGTTCTTC.

This clonotype appeared a few times. The chain is built from TRBV3-1 and TRBJ1-2; D perhaps matches TRBD1 (5 bases). The CDR3 has 12 amino acids. Germline CDR1 LGHDT, CDR2 YNNKEL (reference sequence). V lost 10 bases and J 6 bases, leaving 15 bases between the germline ends. The CDR3 DNA is TGTGCCAAGGAGTCGGGGCTAGATGGCTACACCTTC. It encodes CAKESGLDGYTF.

The chain carries TRBV27 and TRBJ2-1, with 10 bases fitting TRBD1. Per germline, CDR1 MNHEY and CDR2 SMNVEV (reference sequence). J was trimmed by 9 bases and V by 6 bases; bases with no gene match: 5. The CDR3 contains 13 residues. The CDR3 DNA sequence: TGTGCCAGCAGAGGGACAGGGGTCCGTGAGCAGTTCTTC. Translating it yields CASRGTGVREQFF.

At least ten counts were recorded for this clonotype. This chain links TRBV5-1 with TRBJ2-7, with 9 bases matching TRBD2. Germline CDR1 and CDR2: SGHRS and YFSETQ. This CDR3 has 15 amino acids. With V trimmed by 3 bases and J by 3 bases, 7 bases remained unmatched. The CDR3 DNA follows: TGCGCCAGCAGCTCTGATAGCGGGGGCTTCTACGAGCAGTACTTC. Its protein is CASSSDSGGFYEQYF.

A few counts support this clonotype. The chain combines TRBV6-1 with TRBJ2-1, with 7 bases identical to TRBD1. Germline assignment: CDR1 MNHNS and CDR2 SASEGT. After removal of 7 bases from V and 6 bases from J, the junction contained 12 bases not matched to a gene. The CDR3 is 15 amino acids. The CDR3 sequence is CASTTARGFGNEQFF. In nucleotides, the CDR3 is TGTGCCAGCACCACCGCCAGGGGGTTTGGCAATGAGCAGTTCTTC.

This clonotype appeared many times. This chain joins TRBV6-2 or TRBV6-3 and TRBJ2-5; TRBD1 matches 8 bases. Per the germline V gene, CDR1 is MNHEY and CDR2 is SVGEGT. The CDR3 has 14 amino acids. The V and J ends lost 5 bases and 5 bases, in that order; junction bases with no gene match: 7. This chain's CDR3 is CASSLRRGRETQYF. The DNA for the CDR3 is TGTGCCAGCAGTCTCCGCAGGGGGCGTGAGACCCAGTACTTC.

This clonotype was detected many times. The chain carries TRBV5-8 and TRBJ2-1; 7 nucleotides align to TRBD1. Trimming cost V 3 bases and J 3 bases; bases outside gene matches: 9. CDR3 size: 16 residues. CDR1 is SGHTS, CDR2 YDEGEE, per germline. The CDR3 is CASSSGTDYFYNEQFF. The CDR3 DNA reads as TGTGCCAGCAGCTCCGGGACAGACTACTTCTACAATGAGCAGTTCTTC.

This clonotype has only a few counts. The gene calls are TRBV21-1 and TRBJ2-1. TRBV21-1 is given as a pseudogene. The CDR3 contains 16 residues. The CDR3 spells CASSKVDQSSYNEQFF. The CDR3, as DNA: TGTGCCAGCAGCAAAGTGGACCAGAGCTCCTACAATGAGCAGTTCTTC.